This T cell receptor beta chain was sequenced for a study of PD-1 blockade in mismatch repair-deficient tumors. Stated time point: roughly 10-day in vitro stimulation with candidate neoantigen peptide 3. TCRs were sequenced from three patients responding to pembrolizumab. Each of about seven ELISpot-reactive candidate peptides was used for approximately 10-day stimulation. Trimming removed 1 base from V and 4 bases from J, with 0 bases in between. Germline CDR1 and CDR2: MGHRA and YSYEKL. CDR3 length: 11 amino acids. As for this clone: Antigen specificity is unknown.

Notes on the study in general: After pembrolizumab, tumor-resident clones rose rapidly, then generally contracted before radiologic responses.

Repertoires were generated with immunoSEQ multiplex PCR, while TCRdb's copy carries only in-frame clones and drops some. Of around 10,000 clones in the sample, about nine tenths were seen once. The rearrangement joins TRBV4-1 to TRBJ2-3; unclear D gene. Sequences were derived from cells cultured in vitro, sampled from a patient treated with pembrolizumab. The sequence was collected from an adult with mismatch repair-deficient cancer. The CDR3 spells CASSQADTQYF. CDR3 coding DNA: TGCGCCAGCAGCCAAGCAGATACGCAGTATTTT.